A single sample is the source of the 30 T cell receptor beta chains below, sequenced in a study of blood T cell repertoires in COVID-19. TCRdb's table, derived via immunoSEQ multiplex PCR, lists solely in-frame clones and lacks some. The sample consists of around 430,000 clones, approximately 87% of them appearing once. Specimen: PBMCs or T cells enriched from blood (not recorded which). Receptor source: a woman aged 50 to 65 who had recovered from COVID-19.

The genes are TRBV25-1 and TRBJ1-1, with TRBD1 matching 7 bases. Germline CDR1 and CDR2: MGHDK and SYGVNS. V shed 4 bases, J shed 5 bases, and the junction held 7 bases outside the gene matches. The CDR3 is 14 residues long. CDR3 in amino acids: CASSASTGFTEAFF. CDR3 bases: TGTGCCAGCAGTGCTTCGACAGGGTTTACTGAAGCTTTCTTT.

CDR3 protein: CASRFGHTNTEAFF. CDR3 DNA sequence: TGTGCCAGCAGATTCGGACACACGAACACTGAAGCTTTCTTT. J is TRBJ1-1 and V is TRBV5-8; possibly TRBD1 for D (5 bases). V was cut by 5 bases and J by 1 base, with 12 bases left in between. This CDR3 has 14 amino acids. The germline V gene encodes CDR1 SGHTS and CDR2 YDEGEE.

The chain combines TRBV3-1 (or the pseudogene TRBV3-2) with TRBJ2-7; 8 nucleotides agree with TRBD1. The CDR3 totals 13 residues. Trimming cost V 1 base and J 6 bases; bases outside gene matches: 2. Germline loops: CDR1 LGHDT, CDR2 YNNKEL (reference sequence). Written as DNA, the CDR3 is TGTGCCAGCAGCCAAGTGACAGGGGCCGAGCAGTACTTC. Its translation: CASSQVTGAEQYF.

The chain has TRBV28 and TRBJ2-7; possible D gene TRBD2, 5 bases. V was pared by 8 bases and J by 3 bases, with 11 bases between. From germline, CDR1 is MDHEN and CDR2 SYDVKM. CDR3 length equals 12 residues. CDR3 region: CASGLKGYEQYF. The CDR3 DNA reads as TGTGCCAGCGGACTTAAGGGCTACGAGCAGTACTTC.

The chain uses TRBV28 and TRBJ2-7, with 10 bases lining up with TRBD1. Losses at the gene ends were 6 bases for V and 3 bases for J; bases not matched to a gene: 8. In germline, CDR1 is MDHEN, CDR2 SYDVKM. There are 15 residues in the CDR3. CDR3 sequence: CASRKPGTGVYEQYF. In DNA form, the CDR3 reads TGTGCCAGCAGAAAACCCGGGACAGGGGTCTACGAGCAGTACTTC.

The chain joins TRBV3-1 (or the pseudogene TRBV3-2) to TRBJ1-1, with D perhaps TRBD1 (6 bases). Germline V gene data show CDR1 as LGHDT and CDR2 as YNNKEL (reference sequence). Deletions cut 4 bases from V and 2 bases from J, with 11 bases between. The CDR3 contains 14 residues. In DNA, the CDR3 is TGTGCCAGCAGCCCTAACAGGGTCAACACTGAAGCTTTCTTT. This gives the protein CASSPNRVNTEAFF.

V is TRBV5-5 and J is TRBJ1-5, with D tentatively TRBD1 (6 bases). With 0 bases removed from V and 6 bases from J, the gap between germline ends came to 13 bases. CDR1 and CDR2 from the germline V gene are SGHKS and YYEKEE (reference sequence). CDR3 length equals 15 residues. The CDR3 reads CASSLDRVGFQPQHF. For the CDR3, the DNA is TGTGCCAGCAGCTTGGACAGGGTGGGCTTTCAGCCCCAGCATTTT.

The chain links TRBV19 to TRBJ1-3; D uncertain. CDR1 is LNHDA, CDR2 SQIVND, per germline (reference sequence). This CDR3 contains 15 residues. Deletions cut 3 bases from V and 0 bases from J, with 9 bases between. The DNA of the CDR3 is TGTGCCAGTAGTATTGAAGCTATCTCTGGAAACACCATATATTTT. It specifies CASSIEAISGNTIYF.

This chain connects TRBV6-2 or TRBV6-3 to TRBJ1-1; D is unresolved. Per the germline V gene, CDR1 is MNHEY and CDR2 is SVGEGT. The ends were cut back, 0 bases at V and 5 bases at J, with 16 bases in the middle. The CDR3 is 16 amino acids. The CDR3 DNA is TGTGCCAGCAGTTACTCCCTCCAGTTAATTAAGACTGAAGCTTTCTTT. It yields the protein CASSYSLQLIKTEAFF.

The rearrangement joins TRBV7-9 to TRBJ1-5; 7 nucleotides align to TRBD1. The CDR3 is 16 amino acids. After removal of 8 bases from V and 5 bases from J, the junction contained 15 bases not matched to a gene. CDR1 SEHNR and CDR2 FQNEAQ come from the germline V gene (reference sequence). CDR3 loop: CASDFGDSNTHQPQHF. Here the CDR3 DNA reads TGTGCCAGCGACTTCGGGGACAGTAATACCCATCAGCCCCAGCATTTT.

This clone was recorded once. The CDR3 region has the DNA TGTGCCAGCAGCCCCCTGGGGGGACTAGCGGGGGGCAGAGCTTACAATGAGCAGTTCTTC. Protein sequence: CASSPLGGLAGGRAYNEQFF. The V gene is TRBV28, the J gene TRBJ2-1, with 15 positions matching TRBD2. Per germline, CDR1 MDHEN and CDR2 SYDVKM. V lost 6 bases and J lost 4; bases outside the gene matches: 16. This CDR3 comprises 20 residues.

The V gene is TRBV19, the J gene TRBJ1-1; 8 nucleotides line up with TRBD1. Trimming cost V 6 bases and J 1 base; bases outside gene matches: 4. The CDR3 spans 14 residues. CDR1 LNHDA and CDR2 SQIVND come from the germline V gene (reference sequence). The CDR3 reads CASSPDRENTEAFF. CDR3 bases: TGTGCCAGTAGCCCGGACAGGGAGAACACTGAAGCTTTCTTT.

CDR3: CASSQDQGGNQPQHF. The CDR3 bases are TGTGCCAGCAGCCAAGATCAAGGGGGCAATCAGCCCCAGCATTTT. This sequence joins TRBV3-1 (or the pseudogene TRBV3-2) and TRBJ1-5; weak D call: TRBD1 (5 bases). The germline V gene has CDR1 LGHDT and CDR2 YNNKEL (reference sequence). V shed 0 bases and J shed 2 bases, with 8 bases lying between them. This CDR3 contains 15 residues.

This chain connects TRBV2 to TRBJ1-1, with 9 nucleotides matching TRBD1. Germline values: CDR1 SNHLY, CDR2 FYNNEI. This CDR3 contains 14 residues. Trimming took 5 bases from V and 1 from J; bases not matched to a gene: 2. The CDR3 DNA follows: TGTGCCAGCAGTAAGGACAGGGGGAACACTGAAGCTTTCTTT. It specifies CASSKDRGNTEAFF.

This rearrangement joins TRBV18 to TRBJ2-2; 8 bases are shared with TRBD1. The germline CDR1 and CDR2 sequences are KGHSH and LQKENI. V gave up 2 bases and J gave up 5 bases; unmatched junction bases: 4. CDR3 size: 15 residues. The CDR3 sequence is CASSPFRGRTGELFF. CDR3 DNA: TGTGCCAGCTCACCATTCAGGGGGCGAACCGGGGAGCTGTTTTTT.

CDR3 sequence reads: CAWKEGQLYNAEQFF. The CDR3 DNA reads as TGTGCCTGGAAGGAGGGCCAGTTATACAATGCAGAGCAGTTCTTC. This chain uses TRBV30 with TRBJ2-1; weak D call: TRBD2 (6 bases). This CDR3 comprises 15 residues. V lost 4 bases to trimming and J lost 10 bases, with 23 bases between them. Germline values: CDR1 GTSNPN, CDR2 SVGIG (reference sequence).

The chain recombines TRBV28 with TRBJ2-7, with D possibly matching TRBD2 (5 bases). Per germline, CDR1 MDHEN and CDR2 SYDVKM. Trimming pared 5 bases from V and 0 bases from J, leaving 11 bases between. This CDR3 region has 14 residues. The CDR3 nucleotides read TGTGCCAGCAGTAAACCCACTAGCTCCTACGAGCAGTACTTC. Translation gives CASSKPTSSYEQYF.

This chain connects TRBV29-1 to TRBJ1-1; no firm D call. The V gene lost 4 bases and the J gene lost 5 bases, with 14 bases spanning the gap. Per germline, CDR1 SQVTM and CDR2 ANQGSEA. The CDR3 sequence is 13 residues long. Here the CDR3 reads CSVGAGLRTEAFF. The CDR3 nucleotides are TGCAGCGTTGGCGCAGGCCTAAGGACTGAAGCTTTCTTT.

The rearrangement uses TRBV2 and TRBJ1-5; D gene unclear. Trimming took off 4 bases at V and 6 bases at J, with 7 bases between the two ends. This CDR3 is 12 amino acids long. CDR1 and CDR2 from the germline V gene are SNHLY and FYNNEI. The CDR3 is CASSVSGQPQHF. CDR3 nucleotides: TGTGCCAGCAGTGTGAGCGGTCAGCCCCAGCATTTT.

The chain couples TRBV19 to TRBJ1-5; D gene uncertain. Trimming shortened V by 0 bases and J by 5 bases, and 5 bases separated the two germline ends. The CDR3 is 13 residues long. Germline V gives CDR1 LNHDA, CDR2 SQIVND (reference sequence). CDR3 nucleotide sequence: TGTGCCAGTAGTATAGAGCAGGATCAGCCCCAGCATTTT. Protein product: CASSIEQDQPQHF.

In this sample, this clone turned up many times. V gene TRBV15 combines with J gene TRBJ2-1; possible D gene TRBD2, 6 bases. Germline-derived CDR1 and CDR2 are LNHNV and YYDKDF (reference sequence). This CDR3 is 16 amino acids long. Between the trimmed V and J ends, which lost 1 base and 5 bases, there was a span of 15 bases. This CDR3 reads CATSRARGADHNEQFF. The CDR3 region has the DNA TGTGCCACCAGCAGAGCTCGCGGGGCGGATCACAATGAGCAGTTCTTC.

CDR3 sequence: CAWVIGAEAFF. CDR3 bases: TGTGCCTGGGTAATTGGGGCCGAAGCTTTCTTT. V usage is TRBV30 and J usage is TRBJ1-1; TRBD1 is a possible D gene (5 bases). The germline gives CDR1 GTSNPN, CDR2 SVGIG (reference sequence). V was cut by 5 bases and J by 8 bases, with 12 bases left in between. The CDR3 covers 11 residues.

This chain links TRBV12-3 or TRBV12-4 with TRBJ1-3; D possibly corresponds to TRBD1 (5 bases). Between the trimmed V and J ends, which lost 7 bases and 9 bases, there was a span of 10 bases. The CDR3 is 11 residues long. CDR3 nucleotides: TGTGCCAGCACTCCCGGGGGCACCATATATTTT. Amino acid sequence: CASTPGGTIYF.

The gene calls are TRBV7-6 and TRBJ1-1; no firm D call. Deletions cut 5 bases from V and 3 bases from J, with 7 bases between. CDR1 is SGHVS and CDR2 is FNYEAQ in the germline V gene. CDR3 length equals 12 residues. The chain's CDR3 is CASSARDTEAFF. The CDR3 DNA sequence: TGTGCCAGCAGCGCCCGGGACACTGAAGCTTTCTTT.

V usage is TRBV3-1 (or the pseudogene TRBV3-2) and J usage is TRBJ1-2, with 7 bases matching TRBD1. The junction had 7 bases not matched to a gene; V was cut back by 5 bases and J by 4 bases. This CDR3 spans 14 amino acids. CDR1 LGHDT and CDR2 YNNKEL come from the germline V gene (reference sequence). The CDR3 loop reads CASSEQGFLYGYTF. The CDR3 bases are TGTGCCAGCAGCGAACAGGGGTTCCTCTATGGCTACACCTTC.

The rearrangement links TRBV4-1 to TRBJ1-1; 9 bases are a match to TRBD1. The germline CDR1 and CDR2 sequences are MGHRA and YSYEKL. The CDR3 extends over 14 amino acids. J gave up 6 bases and V 4 bases, and 6 bases lay outside the gene matches. CDR3 nucleotide sequence: TGCGCCAGCAGCCCGGGACAGGGACTGTCTGAAGCTTTCTTT. Amino acids: CASSPGQGLSEAFF.

The chain joins TRBV28 to TRBJ1-3; TRBD1 agrees at 10 bases. J was trimmed by 3 bases and V by 8 bases; bases with no gene match: 7. Germline lookup yields CDR1 MDHEN and CDR2 SYDVKM. This CDR3 is built from 15 residues. The CDR3 sequence is CASLGGQGFGNTIYF. CDR3 bases: TGTGCCAGCCTAGGGGGACAGGGGTTTGGAAACACCATATATTTT.

The chain has TRBV5-1 and TRBJ1-2; the D is unclear. Trimming left V 1 base short and J 8 bases short, with 15 bases between. The CDR3 covers 14 residues. The germline V gene encodes CDR1 SGHRS and CDR2 YFSETQ. The chain's CDR3 is CASSLSEFLRGYTF. The CDR3 DNA reads as TGCGCCAGCAGCTTGTCCGAGTTTTTGAGGGGCTACACCTTC.

In this sample, this clone turned up a few times. The rearrangement links TRBV11-2 to TRBJ1-1; D not certain. V lost 3 bases and J 11 bases, leaving 16 bases between the germline ends. The CDR3 spans 13 residues. CDR1 and CDR2 (germline): SGHAT, FQNNGV. Here the CDR3 DNA reads TGTGCCAGCAGCTTCCGGGGAGCTCCGAGCGCTTTCTTT. Residues: CASSFRGAPSAFF. Using reference TRBV11-2 and TRBJ1-1 for the parts outside the CDR3, the full variable domain is EAGVAQSPRYKIIEKRQSVAFWCNPISGHATLYWYQQILGQGPKLLIQFQNNGVVDDSQLPKDRFSAERLKGVDSTLKIQPAKLEDSAVYLCASSFRGAPSAFFGQGTRLTVV.

V gene TRBV3-1 (or the pseudogene TRBV3-2) combines with J gene TRBJ1-1; D is unresolved. This CDR3 comprises 12 residues. V was trimmed by 1 base and J by 11 bases, leaving 11 bases between them. Germline assignment: CDR1 LGHDT and CDR2 YNNKEL (reference sequence). The CDR3 sequence: CASSQAASGAFF. The CDR3 bases are TGTGCCAGCAGCCAAGCGGCCTCGGGGGCTTTCTTT.